Below, one T cell receptor (beta chain) is given with its context. This entry comes from a study of blood T cell repertoires in COVID-19. The overall study: Sites across the United States, Italy and Spain contributed samples from acute and convalescent COVID-19. T cells, B-cell-depleted T cells, or PBMCs supplied cDNA or gDNA.

Looked up from germline, CDR1 is MDHEN and CDR2 is SYDVKM. Losses at the gene ends were 11 bases for V and 5 bases for J; bases not matched to a gene: 11. The CDR3 extends over 14 amino acids. Authors' methods: For nucleated cells, counts were estimated from reference gene primer amplification. The assay was immunoSEQ multiplex PCR, and TCRdb's table has in-frame clones only and misses some. The DNA was the basis for D and trimming; V, J and clone size are from that table. Seen here are some 150,000 clones, roughly 87% observed once, and the top ten hold approximately 0.95%. The sequence was obtained from a woman aged 45-65 years with acute or convalescent COVID-19. This chain uses TRBV28 with TRBJ2-7; TRBD1 aligns across 11 bases. Source material: peripheral blood. The CDR3 loop reads CAGSRDRGTNEQYF. CDR3 in DNA: TGTGCCGGGTCCCGGGACAGGGGGACTAACGAGCAGTACTTC.